This T cell receptor beta chain was identified during a study of T-cell reconstitution after alpha-beta-depleted transplantation in children. As it was prepared, the TCRbeta library received unique molecular identifiers. TCRdb reprocessed the PCR reads via MiXCR and lists one record per CDR3 protein. The table includes about 830,000 distinct CDR3 sequences, around 15% detected once. General study findings and limits: T cells produced anew were the main source of T-cell counts and diversity one year after transplant.

Germline V CDR1 and CDR2: MNHEY, SMNVEV (reference sequence). This CDR3 contains 16 residues. The V and J ends lost 2 bases and 0 bases respectively, with 10 bases between them. Turning to this clonotype: Its cognate antigen is unknown.

This receptor was identified in a male patient between 5 and 17 years old who had a stem cell transplant for acute lymphoblastic leukemia, so the T cells may come from the graft donor. This rearrangement joins TRBV27 to TRBJ2-2; D uncertain. The material was PBMCs, mostly from graft donor cells, obtained 360 days after TCRalphabeta/CD19-depleted stem cell transplant. The CDR3: CASSLLVYPNTGELFF. CDR3 sequence (DNA): TGTGCCAGCAGTTTACTAGTGTATCCGAACACCGGGGAGCTGTTTTTT.